The 24 T cell receptor beta chains in this list originate from one sample, sequenced in a study of T cell responses to AZD1222 COVID-19 vaccine. Here immunoSEQ multiplex PCR was the method, and the copy in TCRdb shows in-frame clones only, minus some. The sample contains roughly 100,000 clones, about 90% of which appear only once. The source was peripheral blood, collected on day 0 of AZD1222 vaccination. The receptor set was obtained from an adult in good health.

In DNA form, the CDR3 reads TGCGCCAGCAGCAGGGGACAGGGGGCGTCTGGAAACACCATATATTTT. Translating it yields CASSRGQGASGNTIYF. This chain uses TRBV5-1 with TRBJ1-3; 12 nucleotides match TRBD1. This CDR3 is built from 16 residues. J gave up 1 base and V 4 bases, and 3 bases lay outside the gene matches. From germline, CDR1 is SGHRS and CDR2 YFSETQ.

The chain combines TRBV4-2 with TRBJ1-5; D uncertain. V was clipped by 1 base and J by 0 bases, with 16 bases between them. The CDR3 is 18 residues long. CDR1 is LGHNA and CDR2 is YNFKEQ in the germline V gene. CDR3 in DNA: TGTGCCAGCAGCCAAGGGTCTTTAACAGTATATAGCAATCAGCCCCAGCATTTT. This encodes CASSQGSLTVYSNQPQHF.

This chain connects TRBV5-1 to TRBJ2-3, with 12 bases identical to TRBD2. CDR3 length: 17 amino acids. Germline loops: CDR1 SGHRS, CDR2 YFSETQ. J was trimmed by 5 bases and V by 1 base; bases with no gene match: 8. The CDR3 region is CASSLLLAGGRRDTQYF. CDR3 DNA sequence: TGCGCCAGCAGCTTGCTTCTAGCGGGGGGGCGTAGAGATACGCAGTATTTT.

The chain employs TRBV3-1 (or the pseudogene TRBV3-2) and TRBJ1-1; D unclear. Trimming pared 1 base from V and 5 bases from J, leaving 11 bases between. Germline CDR1 is LGHDT and CDR2 is YNNKEL (reference sequence). The CDR3 has 14 amino acids. DNA of the CDR3: TGTGCCAGCAGCCAAGGAGGAGGAACGACTGAAGCTTTCTTT. Encoded protein: CASSQGGGTTEAFF.

V gene TRBV27 combines with J gene TRBJ2-1; D ambiguous. V was cut by 0 bases and J by 4 bases, with 4 bases left in between. Germline V gene sequence: CDR1 MNHEY, CDR2 SMNVEV (reference sequence). The CDR3 sequence is 13 residues long. The CDR3: CASSLSLYNEQFF. The DNA for the CDR3 is TGTGCCAGCAGTTTATCCCTATACAATGAGCAGTTCTTC.

The chain joins TRBV7-2 to TRBJ2-7; no reliable D call. The CDR3 covers 13 residues. Germline assignment: CDR1 SGHTA and CDR2 FQGNSA. V lost 0 bases and J lost 2, with 5 bases in between. The CDR3: CASSLAGTYEQYF. The CDR3 DNA reads as TGTGCCAGCAGCTTAGCAGGTACCTACGAGCAGTACTTC.

The chain recombines TRBV6-5 with TRBJ1-1, with 7 bases aligning to TRBD1. CDR1 and CDR2 (germline): MNHEY, SVGAGI. The V and J ends lost 6 bases and 1 base, in that order; junction bases with no gene match: 5. This CDR3 has 14 amino acids. As DNA, the CDR3 is TGTGCCAGCAGCCTGGGACAGTGGAACACTGAAGCTTTCTTT. It encodes CASSLGQWNTEAFF.

V gene TRBV19 combines with J gene TRBJ2-5; TRBD2 is a possible D gene (7 bases). V lost 3 bases and J 2 bases, leaving 16 bases between the germline ends. Germline values: CDR1 LNHDA, CDR2 SQIVND (reference sequence). This CDR3 comprises 16 residues. The CDR3 DNA follows: TGTGCCAGTAGTATGCTGCGGGGGACAAGGCAAGAGACCCAGTACTTC. It codes for CASSMLRGTRQETQYF.

This chain uses TRBV9 with TRBJ1-6; D is possibly TRBD1 (5 bases). The CDR3 spans 15 residues. Trimming pared 0 bases from V and 7 bases from J, leaving 11 bases between. CDR1 and CDR2 (germline): SGDLS, YYNGEE. The CDR3 nucleotides are TGTGCCAGCAGCGTAGATGGACATCCAAATTCACCCCTCCACTTT. It specifies CASSVDGHPNSPLHF.

The V call is TRBV12-3 or TRBV12-4, the J call TRBJ2-7, with D unresolved. The CDR3 sequence is 12 residues long. V was clipped by 6 bases and J by 1 base, with 7 bases between them. The CDR3 region has the DNA TGTGCCAGCAGCGATCCTTCCTACGAGCAGTACTTC. This sequence encodes CASSDPSYEQYF.

This chain joins TRBV5-8 and TRBJ2-7, with a weak D call TRBD1 (7 bases). The ends were cut back, 4 bases at V and 3 bases at J, with 17 bases in the middle. The CDR3 consists of 15 residues. CDR1 is SGHTS and CDR2 is YDEGEE in the germline V gene. CDR3: CASSIRQGGLYEQYF. CDR3 in DNA: TGTGCCAGCAGCATACGACAGGGAGGACTCTACGAGCAGTACTTC.

The rearrangement joins TRBV2 to TRBJ1-5; 7 bases agree with TRBD1. CDR1 and CDR2 (germline): SNHLY, FYNNEI. After removal of 4 bases from V and 3 bases from J, the junction contained 6 bases not matched to a gene. This CDR3 has 15 residues. The CDR3 sequence: CASSADRDFNQPQHF. DNA of the CDR3: TGTGCCAGCAGTGCCGACAGGGATTTCAATCAGCCCCAGCATTTT.

This rearrangement joins TRBV14 to TRBJ1-4; 9 bases fit TRBD1. Germline trimming cut 4 bases from V and 8 bases from J; bases unmatched to any gene: 14. Per the germline V gene, CDR1 is SGHDN and CDR2 is FVKESK. This CDR3 has 17 residues. DNA for the CDR3: TGTGCCAGCAGCCCAATAGTCACCGGGACAGGGCACGAAAAACTGTTTTTT. It translates to CASSPIVTGTGHEKLFF.

The gene calls are TRBV18 and TRBJ1-2; no definite D call. The CDR3 extends over 14 amino acids. Germline loops: CDR1 KGHSH, CDR2 LQKENI. V shed 0 bases and J shed 0 bases, with 5 bases lying between them. The CDR3 bases are TGTGCCAGCTCACCACCAGGTGCTAACTATGGCTACACCTTC. Residues: CASSPPGANYGYTF.

The V and J genes are TRBV19 and TRBJ1-5; weak D call: TRBD1 (6 bases). Trimming took off 5 bases at V and 7 bases at J, with 18 bases between the two ends. CDR1 is LNHDA and CDR2 is SQIVND in the germline V gene (reference sequence). The CDR3 has 15 amino acids. CDR3 amino acids: CASSFLGGGWQPQHF. CDR3 DNA sequence: TGTGCCAGTAGTTTTTTAGGGGGTGGCTGGCAGCCCCAGCATTTT.

This chain uses TRBV7-9 with TRBJ1-6; 11 bases agree with TRBD1. The CDR3 runs to 15 residues. Losses at the gene ends were 2 bases for V and 14 bases for J; bases not matched to a gene: 8. From germline, CDR1 is SEHNR and CDR2 FQNEAQ (reference sequence). Here the CDR3 reads CASSLPGQGGLALHF. For the CDR3, the DNA is TGTGCCAGCAGCTTACCGGGACAGGGGGGCTTGGCCCTCCACTTT.

The chain carries TRBV2 and TRBJ1-5, with a weak D call TRBD1 (5 bases). The V gene lost 0 bases and the J gene lost 1 base, with 7 bases spanning the gap. The CDR3 extends over 15 amino acids. CDR1 and CDR2 (germline): SNHLY, FYNNEI. CDR3 loop: CASSEARDSNQPQHF. The CDR3 DNA sequence: TGTGCCAGCAGTGAAGCGCGGGACAGCAATCAGCCCCAGCATTTT.

This chain joins TRBV5-1 and TRBJ1-1; 9 bases map to TRBD1. V was clipped by 0 bases and J by 3 bases; unmatched bases: 6. This CDR3 comprises 16 residues. Germline CDR1 and CDR2: SGHRS and YFSETQ. CDR3 in DNA: TGCGCCAGCAGCTTGGGGGACAGGGTGTCGGACACTGAAGCTTTCTTT. This sequence encodes CASSLGDRVSDTEAFF.

The chain combines TRBV7-2 with TRBJ2-7, with D possibly being TRBD2 (5 bases). V lost 0 bases to trimming and J lost 2 bases, with 8 bases between them. The CDR3 has 14 residues. Germline CDR1 is SGHTA and CDR2 is FQGNSA. CDR3 loop: CASSLAGGPYEQYF. The CDR3, as DNA: TGTGCCAGCAGCTTAGCCGGAGGTCCCTACGAGCAGTACTTC.

This chain links TRBV28 with TRBJ1-5; 7 bases line up with TRBD1. The CDR3 length is 14 residues. V was clipped by 6 bases and J by 4 bases; unmatched bases: 6. Germline CDR1 and CDR2: MDHEN and SYDVKM. CDR3 nucleotide sequence: TGTGCCAGCAGACCGACAGGGTCAAATCAGCCCCAGCATTTT. Its protein is CASRPTGSNQPQHF. Full variable domain (missing parts from reference TRBV28 and TRBJ1-5): DVKVTQSSRYLVKRTGEKVFLECVQDMDHENMFWYRQDPGLGLRLIYFSYDVKMKEKGDIPEGYSVSREKKERFSLILESASTNQTSMYLCASRPTGSNQPQHFGDGTRLSIL.

The chain couples TRBV5-4 to TRBJ2-7; 7 bases are a match to TRBD2. V was pared by 5 bases and J by 0 bases, with 8 bases of the junction left unmatched. The V gene's germline CDR1 is SGHNT and CDR2 YYREEE (reference sequence). This CDR3 has 15 amino acids. CDR3 sequence (DNA): TGTGCCAGCAGTATTACGGGCGGGAGCTCCTACGAGCAGTACTTC. This codes for CASSITGGSSYEQYF.

V and J are TRBV7-2 and TRBJ2-7; no definite D call. There are 14 residues in the CDR3. Germline-derived CDR1 and CDR2 are SGHTA and FQGNSA. Trimming took 1 base from V and 6 from J, leaving 13 bases between them. The chain's CDR3 is CASSLGLVAREQYF. DNA for the CDR3: TGTGCCAGCAGCTTAGGATTAGTGGCACGCGAGCAGTACTTC.

This clone was counted a single time. The gene calls are TRBV3-1 (or the pseudogene TRBV3-2) and TRBJ2-7; 8 bases line up with TRBD1. This CDR3 comprises 17 residues. J was trimmed by 3 bases and V by 1 base; bases with no gene match: 11. Germline V CDR1 and CDR2: LGHDT, YNNKEL (reference sequence). The DNA of the CDR3 is TGTGCCAGCAGCCAAGCCCCCCCGGACAGGGTTTTCTACGAGCAGTACTTC. Translation: CASSQAPPDRVFYEQYF.

V gene TRBV7-2 combines with J gene TRBJ2-3; 11 nucleotides agree with TRBD1. The CDR3 covers 17 residues. CDR1 and CDR2 (germline): SGHTA, FQGNSA. Losses at the gene ends were 5 bases for V and 1 base for J; bases not matched to a gene: 8. The CDR3 sequence is CASSPFRDRGGTDTQYF. CDR3 nucleotide sequence: TGTGCCAGCAGCCCGTTCCGGGACAGGGGGGGCACAGATACGCAGTATTTT.